The 10 T cell receptor beta chains presented below share a single source sample, sequenced in a study of T cell repertoires in cytomegalovirus infection. Their target antigens are unknown. TCRdb processed the reads anew with MiXCR; each CDR3 protein has one entry. The repertoire consists of roughly 730,000 distinct CDR3 sequences, with roughly 33% occurring once and the leading ten covering over 15%. Source: cultured PBMCs, taken from culture after CMV antigen stimulation. The receptors originated from a human donor in good health (CMV status not recorded). Some clones in this sample may be carry-over from other donors' samples.

This clonotype occurred once. The gene calls are TRBV24-1 and TRBJ1-1, with D uncertain. The CDR3 sequence is 13 residues long. V gave up 3 bases and J gave up 1 base, with 5 bases separating them. CDR1 and CDR2 (germline): KGHDR, SFDVKD. In DNA, the CDR3 is TGTGCCACCAGTGATCCGCAGAACACTGAAGCTTTCTTT. It codes for CATSDPQNTEAFF.

At least ten counts were recorded for this clonotype. The rearrangement joins TRBV7-2 to TRBJ1-3, with unresolved D. Per the germline V gene, CDR1 is SGHTA and CDR2 is FQGNSA. Trimming left V 3 bases short and J 3 bases short, with 6 bases between. The CDR3 contains 13 residues. The CDR3 DNA follows: TGTGCCAGCAGCTTGTTCAGTGGAAACACCATATATTTT. It encodes CASSLFSGNTIYF. Variable domain in full (rest from reference TRBV7-2 and TRBJ1-3): GAGVSQSPSNKVTEKGKDVELRCDPISGHTALYWYRQSLGQGLEFLIYFQGNSAPDKSGLPSDRFSAERTGGSVSTLTIQRTQQEDSAVYLCASSLFSGNTIYFGEGSWLTVV.

The rearrangement links TRBV4-3 to TRBJ2-4; 7 bases match TRBD2. The CDR3 loop spans 18 amino acids. After removal of 1 base from V and 6 bases from J, the junction contained 15 bases not matched to a gene. CDR1 is LGHNA and CDR2 is YSLEER in the germline V gene. As DNA, the CDR3 is TGCGCCAGCAGCCAAGGCCTCGCGGAGCGGGAACTCCGAAACATTCAGTACTTC. Amino acid sequence: CASSQGLAERELRNIQYF.

This clonotype was recorded at least ten times. The genes are TRBV7-2 and TRBJ2-3; the D is unclear. From germline, CDR1 is SGHTA and CDR2 FQGNSA. The CDR3 is made up of 12 amino acids. V was cut by 3 bases and J by 4 bases, with 5 bases left in between. CDR3 protein: CASSFWSDTQYF. CDR3 in DNA: TGTGCCAGCAGCTTTTGGTCAGATACGCAGTATTTT.

In this sample, this clonotype turned up a few times. The chain recombines TRBV7-2 with TRBJ2-1; no firm D call. Trimming took off 5 bases at V and 15 bases at J, with 17 bases between the two ends. CDR3 length equals 12 residues. In germline, CDR1 is SGHTA, CDR2 FQGNSA. The CDR3 region is CASSPHSLFPFF. In DNA, the CDR3 is TGTGCCAGCAGCCCCCATAGCTTGTTTCCGTTCTTC.

J is TRBJ1-6 and V is TRBV4-2; D remains ambiguous. Germline CDR1 LGHNA, CDR2 YNFKEQ. The V end was cut by 0 bases, the J end by 7 bases, with 13 bases between. The length of the CDR3 is 16 residues. CDR3 in amino acids: CASSQDLGSENSPLHF. The CDR3 bases are TGTGCCAGCAGCCAAGATCTGGGGAGTGAGAATTCACCCCTCCACTTT.

The chain employs TRBV27 and TRBJ1-2; 7 positions agree with TRBD1. Germline V gene lookup returns CDR1 MNHEY and CDR2 SMNVEV (reference sequence). CDR3 length: 15 residues. V shed 5 bases, J shed 1 base, and the junction held 7 bases outside the gene matches. The chain's CDR3 is CASSPYTGVNYGYTF. As DNA, the CDR3 is TGTGCCAGCAGTCCCTACACAGGGGTTAACTATGGCTACACCTTC.

This rearrangement joins TRBV7-9 to TRBJ2-7; 8 bases fit TRBD1. From germline, CDR1 is SEHNR and CDR2 FQNEAQ (reference sequence). The CDR3 totals 14 residues. The V gene end was trimmed by 5 bases and the J gene end by 6 bases; junction bases not matched to a gene: 9. The CDR3 DNA reads as TGTGCCAGCAGCACCGCAGGGGGCCCGGGCGAGCAGTACTTC. This translates into CASSTAGGPGEQYF.

The J gene is TRBJ2-2, the V gene TRBV24-1; D may be TRBD1 or TRBD2 (6 bases each). There are 17 residues in the CDR3. Germline CDR1 and CDR2: KGHDR and SFDVKD. Trimming took 5 bases from V and 1 from J, leaving 16 bases between them. CDR3 region: CATSVPTGAGNTGELFF. The CDR3 coding sequence is TGTGCCACCAGTGTCCCGACGGGGGCCGGGAACACCGGGGAGCTGTTTTTT.

The chain carries TRBV6-1 and TRBJ1-6; a possible D gene is TRBD1 (5 bases). CDR3 length equals 16 residues. Per the germline V gene, CDR1 is MNHNS and CDR2 is SASEGT. Trimming removed 2 bases at V and 5 bases at J, with 13 bases between. CDR3 protein: CASSERYRSDNSPLHF. The CDR3 DNA is TGTGCCAGCAGTGAACGATACAGGTCCGATAATTCACCCCTCCACTTT.